Each of the 27 T cell receptor beta chains below was sequenced from the same sample in a study of neurological immune-mediated disorders. This sample's time point: longitudinal time-point 1 (baseline). Via MiXCR, TCRdb re-called the 5' RACE reads, giving one row per CDR3 protein. The data contain some 49,000 distinct CDR3 sequences, approximately 11% of them singletons. What was sequenced was PBMCs. Receptor source: a woman aged 40 to 50 in good health.

This clonotype has at least ten counts. This chain uses TRBV5-1 with TRBJ2-3, with a possible D match to TRBD2 (6 bases). CDR3 length: 16 amino acids. Germline CDR1 is SGHRS and CDR2 is YFSETQ. Between the trimmed V and J ends, which lost 4 bases and 0 bases, there was a span of 15 bases. The CDR3 sequence is CASSTLAEPSTDTQYF. The CDR3 nucleotides are TGCGCCAGCAGCACCTTAGCGGAACCGAGCACAGATACGCAGTATTTT.

This clonotype was recorded many times. CDR3 region: CASSLRDRGPSSYEQYF. CDR3 nucleotide sequence: TGTGCCAGCAGCCTCCGGGACAGGGGGCCAAGCTCCTACGAGCAGTACTTC. The rearrangement joins TRBV7-2 to TRBJ2-7, with 12 nucleotides matching TRBD1. There are 17 residues in the CDR3. CDR1 is SGHTA, CDR2 FQGNSA, per germline. The V gene end was trimmed by 5 bases and the J gene end by 0 bases; junction bases not matched to a gene: 8. Combining the CDR3 with reference TRBV7-2 and TRBJ2-7 gives the whole variable domain GAGVSQSPSNKVTEKGKDVELRCDPISGHTALYWYRQSLGQGLEFLIYFQGNSAPDKSGLPSDRFSAERTGGSVSTLTIQRTQQEDSAVYLCASSLRDRGPSSYEQYFGPGTRLTVT.

The table lists this clonotype with many counts. V usage is TRBV10-3 and J usage is TRBJ1-1; maybe TRBD1 (6 bases). V lost 6 bases and J lost 4, with 15 bases in between. Germline V gene sequence: CDR1 ENHRY, CDR2 SYGVKD. CDR3 size: 14 residues. Here the CDR3 reads CAISSRGEGTEAFF. DNA for the CDR3: TGTGCCATCAGCTCCAGGGGTGAGGGCACTGAAGCTTTCTTT.

This clonotype was observed at least ten times. This chain uses TRBV29-1 with TRBJ1-1, with TRBD1 matching 7 bases. Germline values: CDR1 SQVTM, CDR2 ANQGSEA. Losses at the gene ends were 7 bases for V and 1 base for J; bases not matched to a gene: 12. The CDR3 is made up of 15 amino acids. DNA for the CDR3: TGCAGCGCCAACTCTCCGGGACAGTGGAACACTGAAGCTTTCTTT. Its protein product is CSANSPGQWNTEAFF.

This clonotype came up many times. The chain has TRBV12-3 or TRBV12-4 and TRBJ2-4; D is undetermined. The CDR3 totals 16 residues. The V end was cut by 2 bases, the J end by 0 bases, with 11 bases between. The CDR3 reads CASSLIWNQAKNIQYF. The CDR3, as DNA: TGTGCCAGCAGTTTAATTTGGAACCAAGCCAAAAACATTCAGTACTTC.

J is TRBJ2-7 and V is TRBV2, with D possibly matching TRBD1 (5 bases). In germline, CDR1 is SNHLY, CDR2 FYNNEI. Trimming took off 3 bases at V and 3 bases at J, with 9 bases between the two ends. This CDR3 contains 13 residues. CDR3 coding DNA: TGTGCCAGCAGTGACAGGGCCCTCTACGAGCAGTACTTC. Translating gives CASSDRALYEQYF.

This clonotype has at least ten counts. The rearrangement uses TRBV6-1 and TRBJ1-6; D unclear. The CDR3 covers 13 residues. Per the germline V gene, CDR1 is MNHNS and CDR2 is SASEGT. V lost 1 base, J lost 8 bases, and 6 bases lay in between. The CDR3 protein is CASSEGFYSPLHF. The CDR3 coding sequence is TGTGCCAGCAGTGAAGGCTTTTATTCACCCCTCCACTTT.

This clonotype was recorded at least ten times. The J gene is TRBJ2-7, the V gene TRBV7-2, with 9 bases matching TRBD1. CDR3 length equals 14 residues. The ends lost 11 bases at V and 4 bases at J; junction bases unmatched: 12. Germline-derived CDR1 and CDR2 are SGHTA and FQGNSA. The CDR3 region has the DNA TGTGCCCCTCGGGAGAGGACAGGGGTGTACGAGCAGTACTTC. It encodes CAPRERTGVYEQYF.

In its sample, this clonotype was seen many times. The chain couples TRBV6-5 to TRBJ1-1, with 11 nucleotides matching TRBD1. Germline assignment: CDR1 MNHEY and CDR2 SVGAGI. V lost 6 bases and J lost 4; bases outside the gene matches: 10. This CDR3 spans 16 amino acids. The CDR3 sequence: CASRGDRGIGGTEAFF. The CDR3 nucleotides are TGTGCCAGCAGAGGGGACAGGGGGATTGGCGGCACTGAAGCTTTCTTT.

The table lists this clonotype with many counts. The V gene is TRBV5-5, the J gene TRBJ2-5; TRBD2 matches 13 bases. CDR1 is SGHKS and CDR2 is YYEKEE in the germline V gene (reference sequence). CDR3 length equals 16 residues. Trimming cost V 4 bases and J 4 bases; bases outside gene matches: 7. The CDR3 loop is CASSETSGGGRETQYF. The DNA of the CDR3 is TGTGCCAGCAGCGAAACTAGCGGGGGGGGCAGAGAGACCCAGTACTTC.

This clonotype occurred many times. CDR3 DNA sequence: TGCGCCAGCAGCCAAACAAACGACAGGGACTATGGCTACACCTTC. It encodes CASSQTNDRDYGYTF. This chain links TRBV5-1 with TRBJ1-2; 7 bases line up with TRBD1. Germline values: CDR1 SGHRS, CDR2 YFSETQ. Trimming at V came to 4 bases and at J to 3 bases, leaving 9 bases not matched to a gene. This CDR3 has 15 residues.

The chain uses TRBV7-8 and TRBJ2-7; tentatively, D is TRBD1 or TRBD2 (6 bases each). The CDR3 length is 12 residues. V was pared by 5 bases and J by 12 bases, with 17 bases between. Germline loops: CDR1 SGHVS, CDR2 FQNEAQ. The CDR3 DNA follows: TGTGCCAGCAGCGAGGGACTTCGAGGGGGGTACTTC. Amino acid sequence: CASSEGLRGGYF. The full variable domain, completed using reference TRBV7-8 and TRBJ2-7, is GAGVSQSPRYKVAKRGQDVALRCDPISGHVSLFWYQQALGQGPEFLTYFQNEAQLDKSGLPSDRFFAERPEGSVSTLKIQRTQQEDSAVYLCASSEGLRGGYFGPGTRLTVT.

The V gene is TRBV29-1, the J gene TRBJ2-7, with D possibly TRBD2 on 6 matching bases. Germline V gene data show CDR1 as SQVTM and CDR2 as ANQGSEA. The germline V and J ends were trimmed by 4 bases and 7 bases, with 11 bases remaining between them. The CDR3 is made up of 11 amino acids. CDR3 DNA: TGCAGCGTTGGACAGACTAGGGAGCAGTACTTC. Residues: CSVGQTREQYF.

This clonotype was observed many times. The rearrangement joins TRBV7-2 to TRBJ1-2; D is undetermined. The CDR3 covers 16 residues. CDR1 is SGHTA, CDR2 FQGNSA, per germline. V gave up 6 bases and J gave up 2 bases, with 19 bases separating them. The CDR3 DNA sequence: TGTGCCAGCAGTAATTTTGAGCGGTACCTAAACTATGGCTACACCTTC. Translation gives CASSNFERYLNYGYTF.

The sample holds many counts of this clonotype. The V and J genes are TRBV7-2 and TRBJ2-5; D might be TRBD1 or TRBD2, each matching 5 bases. Trimming pared 4 bases from V and 2 bases from J, leaving 14 bases between. Germline V gene sequence: CDR1 SGHTA, CDR2 FQGNSA. CDR3 length equals 15 residues. The CDR3: CASSSGWGSQETQYF. DNA for the CDR3: TGTGCCAGCAGCTCCGGCTGGGGGTCTCAAGAGACCCAGTACTTC.

In its sample, this clonotype was seen many times. The rearrangement joins TRBV2 to TRBJ2-7; maybe TRBD1 (6 bases). The germline V gene has CDR1 SNHLY and CDR2 FYNNEI. This CDR3 is built from 16 residues. V was trimmed by 0 bases and J by 5 bases, leaving 17 bases between them. CDR3: CASSEAGGPTRNEQYF. CDR3 bases: TGTGCCAGCAGTGAAGCAGGGGGACCCACGCGAAACGAGCAGTACTTC.

This clonotype was recorded at least ten times. This chain links TRBV5-1 with TRBJ2-7, with D perhaps assigned TRBD1 or TRBD2 (6 bases each). V lost 6 bases and J lost 2, with 21 bases in between. Germline assignment: CDR1 SGHRS and CDR2 YFSETQ. The CDR3 sequence is 16 residues long. CDR3 loop: CASKQAIGGGPYEQYF. The CDR3 bases are TGCGCCAGCAAGCAAGCCATAGGGGGAGGACCCTACGAGCAGTACTTC.

V is TRBV6-1 and J is TRBJ1-2, with D maybe TRBD1 (6 bases). The CDR3 totals 13 residues. Germline loops: CDR1 MNHNS, CDR2 SASEGT. The germline V and J ends were trimmed by 3 bases and 4 bases, with 9 bases remaining between them. The CDR3 sequence is CASSDGTLYGYTF. The CDR3 region has the DNA TGTGCCAGCAGTGACGGGACACTCTATGGCTACACCTTC.

At least ten counts were recorded for this clonotype. J is TRBJ1-2 and V is TRBV7-2; tentatively, D is TRBD1 (6 bases). The CDR3 spans 17 residues. Trimming shortened V by 4 bases and J by 4 bases, and 22 bases separated the two germline ends. Germline V gene sequence: CDR1 SGHTA, CDR2 FQGNSA. CDR3 DNA: TGTGCCAGCAGCTCGAGGGTCGGGGGGCGGGTCTCCTATGGCTACACCTTC. It codes for CASSSRVGGRVSYGYTF.

Ten or more counts support this clonotype. V usage is TRBV10-3 and J usage is TRBJ2-5, with a weak D call TRBD1 (5 bases). V lost 4 bases and J 1 base, leaving 10 bases between the germline ends. The CDR3 contains 14 residues. CDR1 is ENHRY and CDR2 is SYGVKD in the germline V gene. CDR3 sequence (DNA): TGTGCCATCAGTGCCCGACAGATCCAAGAGACCCAGTACTTC. Its protein is CAISARQIQETQYF.

This clonotype was found many times. This chain links TRBV20-1 with TRBJ2-7; TRBD1 might be the D (6 bases). V lost 1 base, J lost 5 bases, and 15 bases lay in between. Germline V gives CDR1 DFQATT, CDR2 SNEGSKA (reference sequence). This CDR3 has 14 residues. The CDR3 reads CSARGGQIIDEQYF. In nucleotides, the CDR3 is TGCAGTGCTAGAGGGGGACAAATTATAGACGAGCAGTACTTC.

This clonotype appeared many times. V usage is TRBV3-1 and J usage is TRBJ1-1; D unresolved. V lost 1 base to trimming and J lost 3 bases, with 6 bases between them. Per the germline V gene, CDR1 is LGHDT and CDR2 is YNNKEL (reference sequence). The CDR3 has 13 residues. The CDR3 protein is CASSQVPDTEAFF. The CDR3 bases are TGTGCCAGCAGCCAAGTCCCGGACACTGAAGCTTTCTTT.

This rearrangement joins TRBV25-1 to TRBJ2-7, with a tentative D call TRBD1 (6 bases). The CDR3 contains 16 residues. Between the trimmed V and J ends, which lost 6 bases and 0 bases, there was a span of 18 bases. CDR1 is MGHDK and CDR2 is SYGVNS in the germline V gene. As DNA, the CDR3 is TGTGCCAGCAGCGCACGGAATACAGGGCTCTCCTACGAGCAGTACTTC. Protein product: CASSARNTGLSYEQYF.

This clonotype was counted ten times or more. V and J are TRBV6-5 and TRBJ1-2, with D tentatively TRBD1 (6 bases). Germline V gene sequence: CDR1 MNHEY, CDR2 SVGAGI. Trimming cost V 0 bases and J 5 bases, with 13 bases left between them. The length of the CDR3 is 15 residues. CDR3 region: CASSYSHRTVYGYTF. In DNA, the CDR3 is TGTGCCAGCAGTTACTCGCACCGGACAGTTTATGGCTACACCTTC.

This clonotype appeared many times. This chain connects TRBV20-1 to TRBJ2-5; TRBD1 might be the D (6 bases). Trimming stripped 6 bases from V and 5 bases from J, with 19 bases between. The CDR3 runs to 14 residues. Germline loops: CDR1 DFQATT, CDR2 SNEGSKA (reference sequence). The CDR3 DNA is TGCAGTGCCTCCGGTGATGGGGGCGGGGAGACCCAGTACTTC. It yields the protein CSASGDGGGETQYF.

This clonotype was seen at least ten times. The V call is TRBV20-1, the J call TRBJ1-1; D gene unclear. The V end lost 0 bases, the J end lost 5 bases, and 1 base lay between the germline ends. Germline CDR1 reads DFQATT; CDR2 reads SNEGSKA (reference sequence). The CDR3 spans 10 residues. The CDR3 here is CSARDTEAFF. In DNA, the CDR3 is TGCAGTGCTAGAGATACTGAAGCTTTCTTT.

This clonotype was seen a handful of times. CDR3 residues: CASRDQGGNTEAFF. CDR3 nucleotides: TGTGCCAGTAGGGACCAGGGGGGCAACACTGAAGCTTTCTTT. The chain links TRBV19 to TRBJ1-1; 7 bases fit TRBD1. Germline CDR1 reads LNHDA; CDR2 reads SQIVND (reference sequence). The trim removed 6 bases at V and 2 bases at J, leaving 6 bases unmatched. This CDR3 is built from 14 residues.